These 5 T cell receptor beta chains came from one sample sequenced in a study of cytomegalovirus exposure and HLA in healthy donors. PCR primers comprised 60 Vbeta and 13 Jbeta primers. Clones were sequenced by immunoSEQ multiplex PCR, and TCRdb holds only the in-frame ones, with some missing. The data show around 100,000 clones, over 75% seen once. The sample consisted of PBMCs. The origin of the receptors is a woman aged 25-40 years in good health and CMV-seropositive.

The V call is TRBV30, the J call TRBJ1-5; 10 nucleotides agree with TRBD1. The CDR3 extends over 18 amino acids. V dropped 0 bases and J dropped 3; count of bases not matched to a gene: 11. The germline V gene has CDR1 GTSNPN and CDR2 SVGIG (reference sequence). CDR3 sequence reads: CAWSVRWGQGIFNQPQHF. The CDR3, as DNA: TGTGCCTGGAGTGTACGCTGGGGACAGGGGATTTTCAATCAGCCCCAGCATTTT.

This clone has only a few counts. CDR3 coding DNA: TGTGCCAGCAGCCCACAACTAGCGCAAACCTACGAGCAGTACTTC. Its protein product is CASSPQLAQTYEQYF. The rearrangement links TRBV13 to TRBJ2-5, with 7 bases aligning to TRBD2. The J call may be incorrect, as the DNA end agrees better with TRBJ2-7. In germline, CDR1 is PRHDT, CDR2 FYEKMQ (reference sequence). This CDR3 is built from 15 residues.

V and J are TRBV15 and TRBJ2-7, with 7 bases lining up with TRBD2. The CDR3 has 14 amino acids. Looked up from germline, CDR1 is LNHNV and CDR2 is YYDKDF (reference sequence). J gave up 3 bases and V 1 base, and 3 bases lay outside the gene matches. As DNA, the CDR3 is TGTGCCACCAGCAGAGCGCCTAGCGGCTACGAGCAGTACTTC. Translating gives CATSRAPSGYEQYF.

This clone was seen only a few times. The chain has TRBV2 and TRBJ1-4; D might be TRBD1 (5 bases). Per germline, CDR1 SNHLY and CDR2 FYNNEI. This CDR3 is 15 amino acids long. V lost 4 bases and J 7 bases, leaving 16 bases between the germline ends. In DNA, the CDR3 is TGTGCCAGCAGTGTTGGGGCAGGTAGTGGTGAAAAACTGTTTTTT. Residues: CASSVGAGSGEKLFF.

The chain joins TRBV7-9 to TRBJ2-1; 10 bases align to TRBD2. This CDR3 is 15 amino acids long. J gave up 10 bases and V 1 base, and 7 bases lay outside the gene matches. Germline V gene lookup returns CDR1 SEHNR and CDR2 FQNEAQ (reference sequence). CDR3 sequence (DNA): TGTGCCAGCAGCTTAGTGGCTAGCGGGGGTGGAGAGCAGTTCTTC. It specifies CASSLVASGGGEQFF.